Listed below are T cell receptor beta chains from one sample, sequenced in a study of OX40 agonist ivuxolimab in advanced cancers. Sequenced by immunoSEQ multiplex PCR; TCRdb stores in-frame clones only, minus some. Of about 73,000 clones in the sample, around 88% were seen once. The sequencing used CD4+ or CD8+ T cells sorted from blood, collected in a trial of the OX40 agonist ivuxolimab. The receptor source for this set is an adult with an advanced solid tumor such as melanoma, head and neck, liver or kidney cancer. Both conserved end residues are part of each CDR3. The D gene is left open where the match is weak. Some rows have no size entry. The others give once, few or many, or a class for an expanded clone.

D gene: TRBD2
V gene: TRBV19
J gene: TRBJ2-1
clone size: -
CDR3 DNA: TGTGCCAGTAGTATGGGGGCTAGACTAGCGGGGGAGCAGTTCTTC
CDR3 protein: CASSMGARLAGEQFF

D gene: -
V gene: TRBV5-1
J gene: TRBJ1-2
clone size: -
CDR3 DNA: TGCGCCAGCAGCTTGCCCGGGACAATGGAGGGCTACACCTTC
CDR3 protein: CASSLPGTMEGYTF

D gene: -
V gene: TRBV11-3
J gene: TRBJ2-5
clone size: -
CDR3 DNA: TGTGCCAGCAGCTTAGGGGTTAGAGAGACCCAGTACTTC
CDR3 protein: CASSLGVRETQYF

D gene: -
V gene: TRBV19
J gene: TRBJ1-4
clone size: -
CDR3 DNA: TGTGCCAGTAGAAATTCCGGATTTGCAACTAATGAAAAACTGTTTTTT
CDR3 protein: CASRNSGFATNEKLFF

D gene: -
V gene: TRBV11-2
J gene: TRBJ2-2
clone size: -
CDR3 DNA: TGTGCCAGTTCCTTCCGCGGCACCGGGGAGCTGTTTTTT
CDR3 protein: CASSFRGTGELFF

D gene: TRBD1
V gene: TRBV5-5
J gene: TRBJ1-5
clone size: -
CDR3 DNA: TGTGCCAGCAGTCGACAGGGAGGCAATCAGCCCCAGCATTTT
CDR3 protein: CASSRQGGNQPQHF

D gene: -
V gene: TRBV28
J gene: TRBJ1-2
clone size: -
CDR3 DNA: TGTGCCAGCAGTTTTAGCGGGGGGAACGCCTATGGCTACACCTTC
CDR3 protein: CASSFSGGNAYGYTF

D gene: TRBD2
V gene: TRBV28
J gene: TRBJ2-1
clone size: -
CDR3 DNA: TGTGCCAGCAGTCCCGGACTAGCGGGATACAATGAGCAGTTCTTC
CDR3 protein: CASSPGLAGYNEQFF

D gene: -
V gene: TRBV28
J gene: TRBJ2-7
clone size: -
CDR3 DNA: TGTGCCAGCAGAGGGGGGCCTAGCTCCTACGAGCAGTACTTC
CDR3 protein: CASRGGPSSYEQYF

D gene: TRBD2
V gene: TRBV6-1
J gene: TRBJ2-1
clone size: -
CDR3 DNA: TGTGCCAGCAGTCCACGGACTAGCGGGGGTGAGCAGTTCTTC
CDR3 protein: CASSPRTSGGEQFF

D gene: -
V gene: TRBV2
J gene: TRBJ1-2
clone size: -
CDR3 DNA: TGTGCCAGCAAGAGGGATTTGTACTATGGCTACACCTTC
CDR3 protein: CASKRDLYYGYTF

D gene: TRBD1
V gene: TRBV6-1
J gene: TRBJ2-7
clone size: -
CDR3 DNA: TGTGCCAGCAGGGGGACAGTCAACGAGCAGTACTTC
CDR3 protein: CASRGTVNEQYF

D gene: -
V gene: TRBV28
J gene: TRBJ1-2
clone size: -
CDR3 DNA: TGTGCCAGCAGTTCCCGAGACAGTGAAGCCTATGGCTACACCTTC
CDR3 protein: CASSSRDSEAYGYTF

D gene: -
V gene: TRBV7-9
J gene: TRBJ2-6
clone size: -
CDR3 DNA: TGTGCCAGCAGCTTAAAAGGGAGCCCTGGGGCCAACGTCCTGACTTTC
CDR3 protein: CASSLKGSPGANVLTF

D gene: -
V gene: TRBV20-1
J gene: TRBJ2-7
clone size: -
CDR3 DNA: TGCAGTGCCCAGGGACTGATTGAGCAGTACTTC
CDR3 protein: CSAQGLIEQYF

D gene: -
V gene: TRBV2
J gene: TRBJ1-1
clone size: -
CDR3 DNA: TGTGCCAGTATTGCGACAGTCATGAACACTGAAGCTTTCTTT
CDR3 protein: CASIATVMNTEAFF

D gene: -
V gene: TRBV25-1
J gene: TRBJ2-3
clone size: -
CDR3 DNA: TGTGCCAGCAGCGAATCCTTGGGACGTGCGGATACGCAGTATTTT
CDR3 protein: CASSESLGRADTQYF

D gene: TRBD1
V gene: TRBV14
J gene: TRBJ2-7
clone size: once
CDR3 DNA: TGTGCCAGCAGCCAAGATGGGACAGGGAGCCACGAGCAGTACTTC
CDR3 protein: CASSQDGTGSHEQYF

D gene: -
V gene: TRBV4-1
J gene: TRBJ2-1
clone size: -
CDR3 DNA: TGCGCCAGCAGCCAAGGGTCGAATGAGCAGTTCTTC
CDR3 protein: CASSQGSNEQFF

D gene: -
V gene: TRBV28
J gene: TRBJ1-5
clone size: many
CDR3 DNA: TGTGCCAGCAGTAAACCGGGACTGAAGCTTCAGCCCCAGCATTTT
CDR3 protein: CASSKPGLKLQPQHF

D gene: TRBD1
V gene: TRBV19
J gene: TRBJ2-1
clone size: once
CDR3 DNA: TGTGCCAGTAGGGGACAGGGGATCAATGAGCAGTTCTTC
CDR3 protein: CASRGQGINEQFF

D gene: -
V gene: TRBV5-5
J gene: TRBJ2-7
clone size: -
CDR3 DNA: TGTGCCACCCAAAAACGGGACGACCTCTACGAGCAGTACTTC
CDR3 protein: CATQKRDDLYEQYF

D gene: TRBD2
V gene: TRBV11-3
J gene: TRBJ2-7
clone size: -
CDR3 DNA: TGTGCCAGCAGCTTCCGGGGACTAACCTACGAGCAGTACTTC
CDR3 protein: CASSFRGLTYEQYF

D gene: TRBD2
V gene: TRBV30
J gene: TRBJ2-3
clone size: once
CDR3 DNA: TGTGCCTACGTCGGGACTACCGACCGCACAGATACGCAGTATTTT
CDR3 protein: CAYVGTTDRTDTQYF

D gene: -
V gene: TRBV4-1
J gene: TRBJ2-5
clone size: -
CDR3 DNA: TGCGCCAGCAGCAAACGGGACAACCAAGAGACCCAGTACTTC
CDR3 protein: CASSKRDNQETQYF

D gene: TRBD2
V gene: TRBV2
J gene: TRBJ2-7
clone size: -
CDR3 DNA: TGTGCCATCTCTAGCGGGGGGTCCTACGAGCAGTACTTC
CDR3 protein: CAISSGGSYEQYF

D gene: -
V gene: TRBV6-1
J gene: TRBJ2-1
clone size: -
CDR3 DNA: TGTGCCAGCAGGTTCTCCGCCTACAATGAGCAGTTCTTC
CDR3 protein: CASRFSAYNEQFF

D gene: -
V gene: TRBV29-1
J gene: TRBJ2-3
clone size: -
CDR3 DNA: TGCAGCGTTAAGGGCCAAAGGACGGACCCCTCAGATACGCAGTATTTT
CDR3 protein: CSVKGQRTDPSDTQYF

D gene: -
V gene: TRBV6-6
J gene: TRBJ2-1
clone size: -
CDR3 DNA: TGTGCCAGCAGGCCAAGACAGTCCCACTACAATGAGCAGTTCTTC
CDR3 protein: CASRPRQSHYNEQFF

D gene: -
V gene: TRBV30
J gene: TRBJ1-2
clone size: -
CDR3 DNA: TGTGCCTGGAGTGTTGGGACCGGGGCGAACTATGGCTACACCTTC
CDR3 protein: CAWSVGTGANYGYTF

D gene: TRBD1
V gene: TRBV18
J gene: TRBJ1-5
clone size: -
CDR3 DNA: TGTGCCAGCTCAATGGGACAGGGGGCAGGCCAGCCCCAGCATTTT
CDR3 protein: CASSMGQGAGQPQHF

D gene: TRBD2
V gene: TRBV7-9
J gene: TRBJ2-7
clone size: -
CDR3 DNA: TGTGCCAGCAGCTTAGCGTCCACTAGCGGCGAGCAGTACTTC
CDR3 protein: CASSLASTSGEQYF

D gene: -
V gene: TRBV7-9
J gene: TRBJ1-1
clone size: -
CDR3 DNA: TGTGCCAGCAGCTTAGAAGGGGTCACTGAAGCTTTCTTT
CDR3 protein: CASSLEGVTEAFF

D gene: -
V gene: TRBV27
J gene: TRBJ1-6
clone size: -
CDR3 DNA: TGTGCCAGCAGGGCCGGGACGGAAAATTCACCCCTCCACTTT
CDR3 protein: CASRAGTENSPLHF

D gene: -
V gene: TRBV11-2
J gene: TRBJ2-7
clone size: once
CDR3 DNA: TGTGCCAGCAGCTTCTCCGGAAACTCCTACGAGCAGTACTTC
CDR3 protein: CASSFSGNSYEQYF

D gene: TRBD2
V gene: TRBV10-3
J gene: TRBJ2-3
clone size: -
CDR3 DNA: TGTGCCATCAGTGCCCAGGGAGCGGGAGTGGCAGATACGCAGTATTTT
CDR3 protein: CAISAQGAGVADTQYF

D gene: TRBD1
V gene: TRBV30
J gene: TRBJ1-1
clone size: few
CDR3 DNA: TGTGCCTGGGGGGGACAGCGCAACTCCGAAGCTTTCTTT
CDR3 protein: CAWGGQRNSEAFF

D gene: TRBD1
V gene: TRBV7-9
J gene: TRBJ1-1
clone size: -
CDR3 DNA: TGTGCCAGCAGGCCGGGACAGGGGACCACTGAAGCTTTCTTT
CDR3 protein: CASRPGQGTTEAFF

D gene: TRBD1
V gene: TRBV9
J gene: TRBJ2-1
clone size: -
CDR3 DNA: TGTGCCAGCAGCGCCCAGACAGGGTTCTACAATGAGCAGTTCTTC
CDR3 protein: CASSAQTGFYNEQFF

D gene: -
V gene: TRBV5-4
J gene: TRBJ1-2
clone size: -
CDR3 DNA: TGTGCCAGCAGCCTAAAGACAGTCAACTATGGCTACACCTTC
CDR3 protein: CASSLKTVNYGYTF

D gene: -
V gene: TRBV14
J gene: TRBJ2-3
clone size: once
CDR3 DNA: TGTGCCAGCAGCCAAGGGAAGCAGGGCAAAACGTGGGATACGCAGTATTTT
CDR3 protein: CASSQGKQGKTWDTQYF

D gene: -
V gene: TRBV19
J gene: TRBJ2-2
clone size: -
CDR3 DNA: TGTGCCAGTAGTATAGATCCCCGATACACCGGGGAGCTGTTTTTT
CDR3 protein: CASSIDPRYTGELFF

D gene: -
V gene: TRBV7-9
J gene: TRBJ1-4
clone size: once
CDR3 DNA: TGTGCCAGCAGCTTTGAAGGGAGGAATGAAAAACTGTTTTTT
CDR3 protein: CASSFEGRNEKLFF

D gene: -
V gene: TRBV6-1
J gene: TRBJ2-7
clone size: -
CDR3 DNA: TGTGCCAGCAGTGGACAGTCGACCTACGAGCAGTACTTC
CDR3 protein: CASSGQSTYEQYF